One sample yielded the 20 T cell receptor beta chains listed below, sequenced in a study of Ad26.COV2.S vaccination and SARS-CoV-2 variants. Treatment here: 15 to 20 received Ad26.COV2.S at low or high dose, single or two shots; several received placebo; per-sample allocation not given. Specimen acquisition occurred on day 63 following the initial vaccine or placebo injection. Sequencing was performed with immunoSEQ multiplex PCR; in TCRdb, only in-frame clones are kept and a portion is missing. The table has 350,000 to 450,000 clones, 70% to 90% seen once. This specimen consisted of peripheral blood, obtained in a trial of Ad26.COV2.S vaccine versus placebo. The receptors originated from a person between 18 and 65 years old who received the Ad26.COV2.S COVID-19 vaccine or a placebo.

This clone has a single count. The chain has TRBV13 and TRBJ2-5; D is possibly TRBD2 (6 bases). CDR3 length: 14 residues. CDR1 and CDR2 from the germline V gene are PRHDT and FYEKMQ (reference sequence). V was clipped by 3 bases and J by 0 bases, with 8 bases between them. As DNA, the CDR3 is TGTGCCAGCAGCTTCCTAGCGAACCAAGAGACCCAGTACTTC. Protein sequence: CASSFLANQETQYF.

V gene TRBV12-3 or TRBV12-4 combines with J gene TRBJ1-4; a possible D gene is TRBD1 (6 bases). There are 13 residues in the CDR3. Trimming removed 7 bases at V and 7 bases at J, with 13 bases between. The chain's CDR3 is CASNTGTGEKLFF. CDR3 nucleotides: TGTGCCAGCAACACAGGGACGGGTGAAAAACTGTTTTTT.

The V and J genes are TRBV28 and TRBJ2-7, with a weak D call TRBD1 (6 bases). Germline V lookup: CDR1 MDHEN, CDR2 SYDVKM. The V gene lost 4 bases and the J gene lost 1 base, with 23 bases spanning the gap. This CDR3 is built from 18 residues. CDR3 sequence: CASSSPWSQGEGSYEQYF. The CDR3 DNA follows: TGTGCCAGCAGTTCCCCATGGTCACAGGGCGAAGGGTCCTACGAGCAGTACTTC.

J is TRBJ2-1 and V is TRBV6-6, with a weak D call TRBD1 (6 bases). The germline gives CDR1 MNHNY, CDR2 SVGAGI (reference sequence). V was pared by 7 bases and J by 0 bases, with 13 bases between. The CDR3 is 15 residues long. The CDR3 DNA is TGTGCCAGCAACGGACAGAGCAGCTCCTACAATGAGCAGTTCTTC. Its protein is CASNGQSSSYNEQFF.

This clone was seen a single time. Here the CDR3 reads CASSLTPQFGIVADTQYF. Written as DNA, the CDR3 is TGTGCCAGCAGCTTAACGCCCCAGTTCGGGATTGTCGCAGATACGCAGTATTTT. V and J are TRBV11-2 and TRBJ2-3; maybe TRBD2 (5 bases). The CDR3 extends over 18 amino acids. In germline, CDR1 is SGHAT, CDR2 FQNNGV. Trimming left V 2 bases short and J 4 bases short, with 22 bases between.

The chain couples TRBV2 to TRBJ2-7; 8 positions agree with TRBD2. Germline V gene sequence: CDR1 SNHLY, CDR2 FYNNEI. V trimming: 5 bases; J trimming: 4 bases; junction bases outside the gene matches: 7. The CDR3 runs to 14 residues. Here the CDR3 reads CASSLSRGEYEQYF. The CDR3 nucleotides read TGTGCCAGCAGTCTCTCGCGGGGGGAGTACGAGCAGTACTTC.

This sequence joins TRBV3-1 (or the pseudogene TRBV3-2) and TRBJ2-5, with D maybe TRBD2 (5 bases). The germline V gene encodes CDR1 LGHDT and CDR2 YNNKEL (reference sequence). The CDR3 length is 15 residues. Trimming pared 4 bases from V and 7 bases from J, leaving 19 bases between. CDR3 sequence (DNA): TGTGCCAGCAGCCGCGAGATGAGCGGCGCGGGGACCCAGTACTTC. This gives the protein CASSREMSGAGTQYF.

In this sample, this clone turned up once. This chain connects TRBV28 to TRBJ2-1; TRBD1 matches 8 bases. Trimming at V came to 6 bases and at J to 9 bases, leaving 10 bases not matched to a gene. Germline assignment: CDR1 MDHEN and CDR2 SYDVKM. The CDR3 is 14 residues long. CDR3 sequence reads: CASSKIPGGGEQFF. CDR3 nucleotide sequence: TGTGCCAGCAGCAAAATCCCAGGGGGCGGTGAGCAGTTCTTC.

The chain links TRBV15 to TRBJ2-1; D call uncertain. This CDR3 has 12 residues. Germline loops: CDR1 LNHNV, CDR2 YYDKDF (reference sequence). V was pared by 8 bases and J by 5 bases, with 10 bases between. The CDR3 bases are TGTGCCACCGCGGCCCTGCACAATGAGCAGTTCTTC. It codes for CATAALHNEQFF. The full variable domain, rest sourced from reference TRBV15 and TRBJ2-1, is DAMVIQNPRYQVTQFGKPVTLSCSQTLNHNVMYWYQQKSSQAPKLLFHYYDKDFNNEADTPDNFQSRRPNTSFCFLDIRSPGLGDTAMYLCATAALHNEQFFGPGTRLTVL.

The sample holds a few counts of this clone. The V gene is TRBV12-3 or TRBV12-4, the J gene TRBJ1-2; no firm D call. The CDR3 is 13 amino acids. The V end was cut by 6 bases, the J end by 4 bases, with 12 bases between. The DNA for the CDR3 is TGTGCCAGCAGCCCGGACCCTCCCTATGGCTACACCTTC. Protein: CASSPDPPYGYTF.

DNA for the CDR3: TGTGCCAGCAGCTCCTCGGCGCCTAGGATCTACGAGCAGTACTTC. Amino acids: CASSSSAPRIYEQYF. The chain uses TRBV12-1 and TRBJ2-7; TRBD2, the table's D call, was not compared with the DNA. TRBV12-1 is classified as a pseudogene. CDR3 size: 15 residues.

This CDR3 reads CASSYARNNEQFF. Written as DNA, the CDR3 is TGTGCCAGCAGTTACGCCCGGAACAATGAGCAGTTCTTC. The rearrangement joins TRBV6-2 or TRBV6-3 to TRBJ2-1; D not resolved. This CDR3 comprises 13 residues. CDR1 and CDR2 from the germline V gene are MNHEY and SVGEGT. V was cut by 2 bases and J by 5 bases, with 7 bases left in between.

This chain joins TRBV5-4 and TRBJ2-2; no firm D call. This CDR3 contains 15 residues. The germline V gene has CDR1 SGHNT and CDR2 YYREEE (reference sequence). The ends were cut back, 4 bases at V and 2 bases at J, with 12 bases in the middle. DNA for the CDR3: TGTGCCAGCAGCCCCCCGGGCACTAACACCGGGGAGCTGTTTTTT. Protein sequence: CASSPPGTNTGELFF.

This chain joins TRBV12-3 or TRBV12-4 and TRBJ2-1, with 10 bases lining up with TRBD2. CDR3 length: 13 amino acids. Losses at the gene ends were 4 bases for V and 7 bases for J; bases not matched to a gene: 1. The CDR3 region has the DNA TGTGCCAGCAGTTGGGGACTAGCGAATGAGCAGTTCTTC. This codes for CASSWGLANEQFF.

The CDR3 DNA follows: TGTGCCAGCAGCCCGAGGACTAGCGGACCCTACGAGCAGTACTTC. Translated: CASSPRTSGPYEQYF. The gene calls are TRBV3-1 (or the pseudogene TRBV3-2) and TRBJ2-7; 10 nucleotides align to TRBD2. The germline V gene has CDR1 LGHDT and CDR2 YNNKEL (reference sequence). This CDR3 contains 15 residues. V lost 4 bases and J lost 2; bases outside the gene matches: 5.

The chain employs TRBV19 and TRBJ2-7, with 7 bases matching TRBD1. In germline, CDR1 is LNHDA, CDR2 SQIVND (reference sequence). The CDR3 length is 16 residues. V was pared by 4 bases and J by 0 bases, with 9 bases of the junction left unmatched. The CDR3 region is CASSKLPGQTSYEQYF. In nucleotides, the CDR3 is TGTGCCAGTAGTAAACTTCCGGGACAGACCTCCTACGAGCAGTACTTC.

As concerns this clone: Other nucleotide sequences in the sample specify the same CDR3. The chain employs TRBV7-9 and TRBJ2-7; 8 positions agree with TRBD2. This CDR3 contains 13 residues. Germline loops: CDR1 SEHNR, CDR2 FQNEAQ (reference sequence). V dropped 5 bases and J dropped 3; count of bases not matched to a gene: 3. This chain's CDR3 is CASSPSGSYEQYF. CDR3 sequence (DNA): TGTGCCAGCAGCCCCAGCGGGAGCTACGAGCAGTACTTC.

The chain links TRBV29-1 to TRBJ1-2; tentative D call: TRBD1 (6 bases). Germline V gives CDR1 SQVTM, CDR2 ANQGSEA. V was trimmed by 8 bases and J by 4 bases, leaving 11 bases between them. This CDR3 has 11 amino acids. CDR3: CSHQGPYGYTF. For the CDR3, the DNA is TGCAGCCACCAGGGGCCCTATGGCTACACCTTC.

J is TRBJ1-1 and V is TRBV9; 10 nucleotides align to TRBD1. From germline, CDR1 is SGDLS and CDR2 YYNGEE. The trim removed 4 bases at V and 7 bases at J, leaving 4 bases unmatched. The CDR3 spans 13 residues. The CDR3 nucleotides are TGTGCCAGCAGCCGAGGACAGGGGGATGAAGCTTTCTTT. Translation: CASSRGQGDEAFF.

The chain links TRBV6-5 to TRBJ2-7; D call uncertain. The germline gives CDR1 MNHEY, CDR2 SVGAGI. The CDR3 has 15 amino acids. V lost 0 bases to trimming and J lost 3 bases, with 12 bases between them. The CDR3 protein is CASSYSTHDDYEQYF. CDR3 nucleotides: TGTGCCAGCAGTTACTCGACCCACGATGACTACGAGCAGTACTTC.